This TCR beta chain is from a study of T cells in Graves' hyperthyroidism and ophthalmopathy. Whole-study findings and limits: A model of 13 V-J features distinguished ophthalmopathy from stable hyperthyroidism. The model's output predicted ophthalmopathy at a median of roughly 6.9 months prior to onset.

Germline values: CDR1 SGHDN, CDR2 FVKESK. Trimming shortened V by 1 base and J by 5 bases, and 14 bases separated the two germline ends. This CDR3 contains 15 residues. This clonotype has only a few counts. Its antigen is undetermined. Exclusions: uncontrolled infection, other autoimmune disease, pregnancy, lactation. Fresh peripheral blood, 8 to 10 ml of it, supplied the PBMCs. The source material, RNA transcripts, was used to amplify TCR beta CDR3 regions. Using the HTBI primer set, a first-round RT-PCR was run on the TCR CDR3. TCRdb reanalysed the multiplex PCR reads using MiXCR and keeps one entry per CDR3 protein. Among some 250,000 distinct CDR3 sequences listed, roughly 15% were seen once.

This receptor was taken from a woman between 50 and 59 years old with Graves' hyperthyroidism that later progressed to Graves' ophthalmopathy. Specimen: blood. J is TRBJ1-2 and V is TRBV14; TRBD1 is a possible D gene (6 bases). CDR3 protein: CASSQVEGRGYGYTF. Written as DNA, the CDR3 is TGTGCCAGCAGCCAAGTCGAGGGGAGGGGGTATGGCTACACCTTC.